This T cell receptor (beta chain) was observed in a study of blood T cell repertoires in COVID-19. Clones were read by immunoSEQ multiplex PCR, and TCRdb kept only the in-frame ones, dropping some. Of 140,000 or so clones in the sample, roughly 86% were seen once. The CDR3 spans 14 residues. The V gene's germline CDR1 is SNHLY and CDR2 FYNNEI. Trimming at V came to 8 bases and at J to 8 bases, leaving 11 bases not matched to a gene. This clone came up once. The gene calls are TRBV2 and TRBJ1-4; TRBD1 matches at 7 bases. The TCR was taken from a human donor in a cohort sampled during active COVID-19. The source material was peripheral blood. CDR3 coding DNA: TGTGCCAGCGGAAGAACAGGGGTTGGGGAAAAACTGTTTTTT. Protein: CASGRTGVGEKLFF.